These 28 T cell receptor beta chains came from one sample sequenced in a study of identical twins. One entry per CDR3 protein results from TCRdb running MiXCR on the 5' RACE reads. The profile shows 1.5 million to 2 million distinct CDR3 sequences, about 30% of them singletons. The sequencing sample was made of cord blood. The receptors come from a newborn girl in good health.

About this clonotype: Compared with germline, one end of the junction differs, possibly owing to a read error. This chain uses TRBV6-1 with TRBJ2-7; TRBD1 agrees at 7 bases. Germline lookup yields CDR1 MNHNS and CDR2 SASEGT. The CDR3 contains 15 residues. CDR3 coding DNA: TGTGCCAGCGGTGAAGTGGCGACAGGGACCTACGAGCAGTACTTC. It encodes CASGEVATGTYEQYF.

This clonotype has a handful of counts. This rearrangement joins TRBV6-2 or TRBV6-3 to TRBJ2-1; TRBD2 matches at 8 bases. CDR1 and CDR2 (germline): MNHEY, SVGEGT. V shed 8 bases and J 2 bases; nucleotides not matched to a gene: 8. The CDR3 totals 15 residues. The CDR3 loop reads CASQTTSVPYNEQFF. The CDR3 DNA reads TGTGCCAGCCAGACGACTAGCGTCCCCTACAATGAGCAGTTCTTC.

The CDR3 spells CATSDFKRGSYEQYF. CDR3 DNA: TGTGCCACCAGTGATTTTAAGCGGGGCTCCTACGAGCAGTACTTC. This rearrangement joins TRBV24-1 to TRBJ2-7, with 7 bases identical to TRBD2. Germline CDR1 is KGHDR and CDR2 is SFDVKD. The CDR3 covers 15 residues. V was pared by 1 base and J by 0 bases, with 2 bases of the junction left unmatched.

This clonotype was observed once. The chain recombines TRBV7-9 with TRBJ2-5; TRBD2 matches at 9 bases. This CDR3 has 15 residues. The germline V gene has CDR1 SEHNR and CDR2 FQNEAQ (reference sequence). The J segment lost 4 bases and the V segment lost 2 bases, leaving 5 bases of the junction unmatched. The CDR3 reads CASSLLGLAGETQYF. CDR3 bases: TGTGCCAGCAGCTTATTGGGACTAGCTGGAGAGACCCAGTACTTC.

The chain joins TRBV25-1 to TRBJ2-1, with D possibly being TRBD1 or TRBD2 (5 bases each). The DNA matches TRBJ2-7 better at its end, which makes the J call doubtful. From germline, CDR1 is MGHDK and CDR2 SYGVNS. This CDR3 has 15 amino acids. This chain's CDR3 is CASSIAGSSYNEQYF. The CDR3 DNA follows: TGTGCCAGCAGTATCGCAGGGAGCTCCTACAATGAGCAGTACTTC.

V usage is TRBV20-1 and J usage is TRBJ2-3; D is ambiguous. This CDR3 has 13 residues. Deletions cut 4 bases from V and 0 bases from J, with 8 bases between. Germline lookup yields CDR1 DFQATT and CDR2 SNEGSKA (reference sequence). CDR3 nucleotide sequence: TGCAGTGCTATGAAATCCAGCACAGATACGCAGTATTTT. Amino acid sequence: CSAMKSSTDTQYF.

Here the CDR3 reads CATRASGLNTEAFF. The CDR3, as DNA: TGTGCCACCAGGGCTTCGGGCCTGAACACTGAAGCTTTCTTT. The J gene is TRBJ1-1, the V gene TRBV6-6; perhaps TRBD1 as D (5 bases). V was clipped by 10 bases and J by 0 bases, with 15 bases between them. Germline CDR1 is MNHNY and CDR2 is SVGAGI (reference sequence). The CDR3 runs to 14 residues.

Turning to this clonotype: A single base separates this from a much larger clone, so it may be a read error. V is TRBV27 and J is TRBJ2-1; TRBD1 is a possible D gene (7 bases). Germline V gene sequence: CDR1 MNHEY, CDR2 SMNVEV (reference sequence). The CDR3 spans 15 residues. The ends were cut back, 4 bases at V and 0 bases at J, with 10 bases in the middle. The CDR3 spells CASSWRDSSYNEQFF. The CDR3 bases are TGTGCCAGCAGTTGGAGGGACAGCTCCTACAATGAGCAGTTCTTC.

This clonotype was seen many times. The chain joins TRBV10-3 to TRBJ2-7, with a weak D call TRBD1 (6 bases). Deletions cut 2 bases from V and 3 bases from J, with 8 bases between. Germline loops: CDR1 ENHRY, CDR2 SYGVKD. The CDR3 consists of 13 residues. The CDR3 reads CAISEPRGYEQYF. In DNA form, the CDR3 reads TGTGCCATCAGTGAGCCCAGGGGCTACGAGCAGTACTTC.

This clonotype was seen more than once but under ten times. The CDR3 reads CASSSPGEKLFF. In DNA form, the CDR3 reads TGTGCCAGCAGCTCCCCTGGTGAAAAACTGTTTTTT. The chain couples TRBV7-9 to TRBJ1-4; D is uncertain. CDR1 is SEHNR and CDR2 is FQNEAQ in the germline V gene (reference sequence). This CDR3 is 12 amino acids long. The ends were cut back, 4 bases at V and 7 bases at J, with 7 bases in the middle.

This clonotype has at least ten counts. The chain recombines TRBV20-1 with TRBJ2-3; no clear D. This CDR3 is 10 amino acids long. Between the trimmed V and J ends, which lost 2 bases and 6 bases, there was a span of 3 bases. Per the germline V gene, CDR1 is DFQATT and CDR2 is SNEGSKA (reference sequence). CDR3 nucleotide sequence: TGCAGTGCTAGACAGGATACGCAGTATTTT. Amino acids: CSARQDTQYF.

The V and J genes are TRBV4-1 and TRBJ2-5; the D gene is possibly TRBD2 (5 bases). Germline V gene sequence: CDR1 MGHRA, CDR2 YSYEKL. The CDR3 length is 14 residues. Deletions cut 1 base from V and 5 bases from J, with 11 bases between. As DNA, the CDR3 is TGCGCCAGCAGCCAAGGGGAGATGGTGGAGACCCAGTACTTC. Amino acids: CASSQGEMVETQYF.

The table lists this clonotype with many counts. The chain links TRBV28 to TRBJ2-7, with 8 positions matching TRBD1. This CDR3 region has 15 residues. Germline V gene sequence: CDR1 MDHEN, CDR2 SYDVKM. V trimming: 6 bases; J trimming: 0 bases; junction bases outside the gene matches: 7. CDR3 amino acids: CASSLPGTGSYEQYF. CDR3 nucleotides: TGTGCCAGCAGCTTACCGGGGACAGGCTCCTACGAGCAGTACTTC. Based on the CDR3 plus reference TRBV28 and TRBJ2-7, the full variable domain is DVKVTQSSRYLVKRTGEKVFLECVQDMDHENMFWYRQDPGLGLRLIYFSYDVKMKEKGDIPEGYSVSREKKERFSLILESASTNQTSMYLCASSLPGTGSYEQYFGPGTRLTVT.

For the CDR3, the DNA is TGTGCCAGCAGCCTTTCTTACCAGCGGGAGGGGTTTCACGAGCAGTACTTC. It yields the protein CASSLSYQREGFHEQYF. The V call is TRBV7-9, the J call TRBJ2-7; 10 positions match TRBD2. The germline gives CDR1 SEHNR, CDR2 FQNEAQ (reference sequence). The CDR3 contains 17 residues. V lost 5 bases and J lost 5; bases outside the gene matches: 15.

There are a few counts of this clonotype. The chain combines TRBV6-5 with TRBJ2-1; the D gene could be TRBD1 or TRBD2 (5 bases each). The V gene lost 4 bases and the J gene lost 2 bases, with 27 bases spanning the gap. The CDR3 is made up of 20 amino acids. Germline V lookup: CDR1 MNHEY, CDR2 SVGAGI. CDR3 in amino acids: CASSSHTGDLYSPPYNEQFF. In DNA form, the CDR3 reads TGTGCCAGCAGTTCCCACACCGGGGACCTTTACTCCCCCCCCTACAATGAGCAGTTCTTC.

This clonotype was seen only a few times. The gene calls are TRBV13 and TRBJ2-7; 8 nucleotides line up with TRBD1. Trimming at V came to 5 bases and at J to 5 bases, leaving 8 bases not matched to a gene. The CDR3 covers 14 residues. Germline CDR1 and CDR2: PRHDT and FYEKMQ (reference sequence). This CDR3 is CASSTRTGSDEQYF. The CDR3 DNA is TGTGCCAGCAGCACCCGGACAGGGAGCGACGAGCAGTACTTC.

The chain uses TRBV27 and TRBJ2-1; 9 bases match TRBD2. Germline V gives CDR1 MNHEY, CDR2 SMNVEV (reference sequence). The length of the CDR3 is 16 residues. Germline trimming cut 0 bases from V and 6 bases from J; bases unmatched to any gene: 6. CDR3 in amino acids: CASSLSLLAGLNEQFF. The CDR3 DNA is TGTGCCAGCAGTTTATCGCTGCTAGCGGGGCTCAATGAGCAGTTCTTC.

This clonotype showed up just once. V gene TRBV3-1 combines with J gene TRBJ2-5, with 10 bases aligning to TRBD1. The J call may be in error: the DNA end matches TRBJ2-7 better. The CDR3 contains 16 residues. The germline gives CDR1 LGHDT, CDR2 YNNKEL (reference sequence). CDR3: CASSQDAGTGAYEQYF. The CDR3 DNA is TGTGCCAGCAGCCAAGATGCGGGGACAGGGGCCTACGAGCAGTACTTC.

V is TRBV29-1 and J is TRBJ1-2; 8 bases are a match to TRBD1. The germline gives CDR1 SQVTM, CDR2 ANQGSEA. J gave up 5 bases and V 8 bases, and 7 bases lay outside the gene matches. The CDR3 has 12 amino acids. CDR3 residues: CSTGTGAYGYTF. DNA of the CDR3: TGCAGCACCGGGACAGGCGCTTATGGCTACACCTTC.

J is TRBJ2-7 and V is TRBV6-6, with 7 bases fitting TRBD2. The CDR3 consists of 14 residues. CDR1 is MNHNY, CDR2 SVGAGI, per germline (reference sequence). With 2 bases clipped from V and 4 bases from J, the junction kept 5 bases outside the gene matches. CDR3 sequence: CASSYRRGGYEQYF. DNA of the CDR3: TGTGCCAGCAGTTACAGGCGGGGAGGGTACGAGCAGTACTTC.

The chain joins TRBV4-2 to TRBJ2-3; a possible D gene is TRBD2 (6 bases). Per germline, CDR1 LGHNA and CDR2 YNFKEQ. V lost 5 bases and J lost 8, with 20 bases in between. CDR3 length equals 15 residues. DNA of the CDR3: TGTGCCAGCAGCAAACCCGGGGAGCGGGCGGGTACGCAGTATTTT. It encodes CASSKPGERAGTQYF.

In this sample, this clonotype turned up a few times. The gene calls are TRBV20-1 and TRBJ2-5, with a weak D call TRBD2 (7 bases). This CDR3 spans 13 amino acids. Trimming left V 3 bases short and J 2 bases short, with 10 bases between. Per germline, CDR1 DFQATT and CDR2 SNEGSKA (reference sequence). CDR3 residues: CSARRGPQETQYF. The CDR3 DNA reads TGCAGTGCTAGGCGGGGGCCTCAAGAGACCCAGTACTTC.

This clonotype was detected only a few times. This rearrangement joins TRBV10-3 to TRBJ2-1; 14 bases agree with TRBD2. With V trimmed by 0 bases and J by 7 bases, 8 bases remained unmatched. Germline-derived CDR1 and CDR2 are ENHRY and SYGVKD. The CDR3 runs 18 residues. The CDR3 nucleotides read TGTGCCATCAGTGAGTCGGTTCCGACTAGCGGGGGGGCAAATGAGCAGTTCTTC. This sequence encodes CAISESVPTSGGANEQFF.

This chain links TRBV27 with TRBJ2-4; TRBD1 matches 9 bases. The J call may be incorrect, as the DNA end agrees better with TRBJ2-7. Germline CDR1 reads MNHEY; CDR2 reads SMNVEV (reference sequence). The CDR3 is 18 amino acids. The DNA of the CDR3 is TGTGCCAGCAGTTTAGCGAACGGGGGGACAGGGACTTTGTACGAGCAGTACTTC. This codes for CASSLANGGTGTLYEQYF.

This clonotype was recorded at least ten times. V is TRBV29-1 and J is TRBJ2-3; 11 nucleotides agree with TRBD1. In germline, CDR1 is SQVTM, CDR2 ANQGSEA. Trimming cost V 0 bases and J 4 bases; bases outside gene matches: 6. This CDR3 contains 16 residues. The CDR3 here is CSVEDLRTGGPDTQYF. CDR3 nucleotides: TGCAGCGTTGAAGATCTTCGGACAGGGGGCCCAGATACGCAGTATTTT.

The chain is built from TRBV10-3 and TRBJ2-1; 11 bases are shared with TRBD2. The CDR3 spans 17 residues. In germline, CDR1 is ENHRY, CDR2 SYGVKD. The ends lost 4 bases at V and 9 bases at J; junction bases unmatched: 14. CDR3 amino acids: CAISGKIAGGQGSEQFF. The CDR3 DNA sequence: TGTGCCATCAGTGGAAAGATAGCGGGAGGGCAAGGGAGTGAGCAGTTCTTC.

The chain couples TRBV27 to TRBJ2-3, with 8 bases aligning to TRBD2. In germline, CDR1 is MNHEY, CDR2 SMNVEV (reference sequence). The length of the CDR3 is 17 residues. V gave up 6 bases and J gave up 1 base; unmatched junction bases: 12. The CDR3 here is CASRDVLAGGRTDTQYF. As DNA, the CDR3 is TGTGCCAGCAGGGATGTACTGGCGGGAGGTCGCACAGATACGCAGTATTTT.

CDR3 sequence reads: CASSLEWVNSPLHF. Written as DNA, the CDR3 is TGTGCCAGCAGCTTGGAATGGGTTAATTCACCCCTCCACTTT. The chain recombines TRBV5-5 with TRBJ1-6; no clear D. CDR3 length: 14 amino acids. V was trimmed by 0 bases and J by 6 bases, leaving 7 bases between them. Germline CDR1 reads SGHKS; CDR2 reads YYEKEE (reference sequence).